This T cell receptor beta chain was sequenced in a study of blood T cell repertoires in COVID-19. Whole-study context: Samples came from the United States, Italy and Spain, spanning acute and convalescent COVID-19. PBMCs, B-cell-depleted T cells, or T cells provided the cDNA or gDNA that made up the material.

In the original workflow: From reference gene primer amplification, estimates of nucleated cell counts were derived. Assay: immunoSEQ multiplex PCR; the TCRdb copy retains only in-frame clones and omits some. V and J calls plus clone size are reproduced from that table; the DNA served to infer D and trimming. This table has 160,000 or so clones, 80% to 95% appearing once. Those enrolled in Seattle joined during active infection and were followed longitudinally afterward. V gave up 0 bases and J gave up 0 bases, with 15 bases separating them. Germline assignment: CDR1 LGHNA and CDR2 YNFKEQ. This CDR3 spans 18 amino acids.

This clonotype originated in a woman in her sixties or seventies with COVID-19, enrolled during active disease. This chain links TRBV4-2 with TRBJ1-5; the D gene is possibly TRBD1 (5 bases). Material for sequencing was peripheral blood. In DNA, the CDR3 is TGTGCCAGCAGCCAAGATATTCGGGGGAGTTTTAGCAATCAGCCCCAGCATTTT. Its translation is CASSQDIRGSFSNQPQHF.